This T cell receptor beta chain came from a study of tissue T cells after allogeneic stem cell transplantation. Study-wide points: Few T cell clones were shared across patients, but motif clusters showed tissue-specific shared signatures.

Points on this clone: The antigen is unknown.

Using immunoSEQ multiplex PCR, the repertoire was profiled, and TCRdb retains in-frame clones only, with some absent. The data hold some 10,000 clones, with approximately 65% observed a single time. Germline values: CDR1 LGHNA, CDR2 YSLEER. The CDR3 has 19 residues. V trimming: 0 bases; J trimming: 9 bases; junction bases outside the gene matches: 13. The sequences come from tissue from the stomach, collected at autopsy. The chain couples TRBV4-3 to TRBJ2-1, with 14 bases fitting TRBD2. This receptor was obtained from a male donor older than 55 with lung cancer. CDR3 nucleotides: TGCGCCAGCAGCCAAGATTACCAACCCGGGACTAGCGGGGGTTTTGAGCAGTTCTTC. Protein sequence: CASSQDYQPGTSGGFEQFF.